Each of the 11 T cell receptor beta chains below was sequenced from the same sample in a study of blood T cell repertoires in COVID-19. Assay used: immunoSEQ multiplex PCR; TCRdb lists only in-frame clones, some missing. The data show 150,000 or so clones, 70% to 90% seen once. Material: peripheral blood. These receptors were collected from a man aged 45-65 years with acute or convalescent COVID-19.

This chain connects TRBV5-1 to TRBJ2-2; D possibly corresponds to TRBD1 (6 bases). CDR3 length: 15 amino acids. Trimming shortened V by 4 bases and J by 0 bases, and 10 bases separated the two germline ends. The V gene's germline CDR1 is SGHRS and CDR2 YFSETQ. The CDR3 reads CASSPGTPNTGELFF. CDR3 bases: TGCGCCAGCAGCCCGGGGACACCGAACACCGGGGAGCTGTTTTTT.

This clone came up a few times. The chain combines TRBV7-3 with TRBJ2-3, with 9 bases that match TRBD2. V dropped 6 bases and J dropped 2; count of bases not matched to a gene: 6. This CDR3 spans 15 amino acids. Germline V CDR1 and CDR2: SGHTA, FQGTGA. CDR3 in amino acids: CASRAGGTPTDTQYF. The DNA of the CDR3 is TGTGCCAGCAGAGCGGGGGGCACCCCCACAGATACGCAGTATTTT. Using reference TRBV7-3 and TRBJ2-3 for the parts outside the CDR3, the full variable domain is GAGVSQTPSNKVTEKGKYVELRCDPISGHTALYWYRQSLGQGPEFLIYFQGTGAADDSGLPNDRFFAVRPEGSVSTLKIQRTERGDSAVYLCASRAGGTPTDTQYFGPGTRLTVL.

This clone was counted only a few times. The V and J genes are TRBV9 and TRBJ2-6, with 7 bases fitting TRBD2. The CDR3 totals 17 residues. The V and J ends lost 4 bases and 4 bases, in that order; junction bases with no gene match: 11. Germline V gene lookup returns CDR1 SGDLS and CDR2 YYNGEE. CDR3 DNA: TGTGCCAGCAGCCCGACGGGCGGGGGATCCGGGGCCAACGTCCTGACTTTC. This sequence encodes CASSPTGGGSGANVLTF.

The chain carries TRBV7-2 and TRBJ1-5; no clear D. Germline V gene sequence: CDR1 SGHTA, CDR2 FQGNSA. CDR3 length equals 13 residues. V was pared by 3 bases and J by 7 bases, with 10 bases between. This chain's CDR3 is CASSFGLSQPQHF. In DNA, the CDR3 is TGTGCCAGCAGCTTCGGGTTGAGCCAGCCCCAGCATTTT. Full variable domain (remainder filled in from reference TRBV7-2 and TRBJ1-5): GAGVSQSPSNKVTEKGKDVELRCDPISGHTALYWYRQSLGQGLEFLIYFQGNSAPDKSGLPSDRFSAERTGGSVSTLTIQRTQQEDSAVYLCASSFGLSQPQHFGDGTRLSIL.

V and J are TRBV5-1 and TRBJ1-5; tentative D call: TRBD1 (5 bases). Germline V CDR1 and CDR2: SGHRS, YFSETQ. V lost 0 bases and J 4 bases, leaving 8 bases between the germline ends. The length of the CDR3 is 14 residues. The chain's CDR3 is CASSLAGGNQPQHF. The CDR3 bases are TGCGCCAGCAGCTTGGCTGGGGGGAATCAGCCCCAGCATTTT.

V usage is TRBV5-1 and J usage is TRBJ2-3, with TRBD1 matching 11 bases. Per germline, CDR1 SGHRS and CDR2 YFSETQ. The CDR3 runs 15 residues. Germline trimming cut 3 bases from V and 4 bases from J; bases unmatched to any gene: 4. The CDR3 sequence: CASSSGTGGADTQYF. The CDR3 DNA sequence: TGCGCCAGCAGCTCCGGGACAGGGGGGGCAGATACGCAGTATTTT.

The V and J genes are TRBV5-1 and TRBJ2-3; 16 bases are a match to TRBD2. This CDR3 contains 18 residues. Germline V gene data show CDR1 as SGHRS and CDR2 as YFSETQ. The junction had 7 bases not matched to a gene; V was cut back by 1 base and J by 5 bases. In DNA form, the CDR3 reads TGCGCCAGCAGCTTGTCCGGGACTAGCGGGGGGGCGGGAGATACGCAGTATTTT. This gives the protein CASSLSGTSGGAGDTQYF.

As concerns this clone: Distinct nucleotide sequences in the sample also encode this CDR3. This chain uses TRBV30 with TRBJ1-2; the D gene is possibly TRBD1 (6 bases). CDR3 length equals 13 residues. Germline V gene data show CDR1 as GTSNPN and CDR2 as SVGIG (reference sequence). Trimming took off 2 bases at V and 5 bases at J, with 12 bases between the two ends. CDR3 DNA sequence: TGTGCCTGGAGTCCAGGACAGTCATATGGCTACACCTTC. This translates into CAWSPGQSYGYTF.

This chain connects TRBV12-3 or TRBV12-4 to TRBJ1-1, with TRBD1 as a possible D gene (6 bases). This CDR3 has 13 residues. V was cut by 1 base and J by 5 bases, with 8 bases left in between. The CDR3 DNA follows: TGTGCCAGCAGTTTAGACAGGGCGACTGAAGCTTTCTTT. This encodes CASSLDRATEAFF.

This rearrangement joins TRBV5-1 to TRBJ2-3; D unresolved. The CDR3 has 14 amino acids. V lost 0 bases, J lost 3 bases, and 8 bases lay in between. Per germline, CDR1 SGHRS and CDR2 YFSETQ. The CDR3 region has the DNA TGCGCCAGCAGCTTGGTGTCGAGAACAGATACGCAGTATTTT. Its protein is CASSLVSRTDTQYF.

The chain recombines TRBV7-9 with TRBJ1-1; TRBD1 aligns across 7 bases. The CDR3 is 14 residues long. With V trimmed by 1 base and J by 4 bases, 3 bases remained unmatched. The germline CDR1 and CDR2 sequences are SEHNR and FQNEAQ (reference sequence). CDR3 DNA sequence: TGTGCCAGCAGCTTAGGGTCAGGGGGCACTGAAGCTTTCTTT. It encodes CASSLGSGGTEAFF.